Reported below is one T cell receptor (beta chain). The antigen remains unidentified. The record originates from a study of shared clonotypes between healthy human individuals. As for the study in general: The people who gave samples were two women and a few men aged 18 to 49. Study-level results: In a handful of donors, about 5% of naive CD4 clonotypes appeared in common. Exclusively blood specimens were collected; tissue repertoires likely differ.

Assay runs were performed at deep level. The protocol was immunoSEQ multiplex PCR, while the TCRdb copy is restricted to in-frame clones and leaves out a portion. Among roughly 2.4 million clones listed, 90% to 97% were seen once. Trimming left V 0 bases short and J 3 bases short, with 4 bases between. The CDR3 consists of 13 residues. The germline V gene encodes CDR1 SGHRS and CDR2 YFSETQ. The chain uses TRBV5-1 and TRBJ1-5; no clear D gene. Sequenced: naive CD4+ T cells sorted from blood. Subset here: CD45RA+ positively selected. This TCR was sampled from a man younger than 30 in good health. The CDR3 DNA reads as TGCGCCAGCAGCTTGGACAACAATCAGCCCCAGCATTTT. Amino acids: CASSLDNNQPQHF.